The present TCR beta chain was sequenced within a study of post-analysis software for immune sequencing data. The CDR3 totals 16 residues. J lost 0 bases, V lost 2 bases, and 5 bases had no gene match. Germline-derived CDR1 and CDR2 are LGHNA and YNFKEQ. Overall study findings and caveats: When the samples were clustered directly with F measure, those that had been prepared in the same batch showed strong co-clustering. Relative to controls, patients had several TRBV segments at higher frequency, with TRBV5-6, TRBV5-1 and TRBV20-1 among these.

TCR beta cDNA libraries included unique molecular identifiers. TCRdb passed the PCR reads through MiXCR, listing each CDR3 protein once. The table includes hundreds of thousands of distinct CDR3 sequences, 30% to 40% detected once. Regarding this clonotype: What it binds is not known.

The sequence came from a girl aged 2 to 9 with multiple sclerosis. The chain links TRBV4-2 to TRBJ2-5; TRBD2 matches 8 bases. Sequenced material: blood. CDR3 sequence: CASSQRSGGYQETQYF. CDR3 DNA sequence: TGTGCCAGCAGCCAAAGGAGCGGGGGTTACCAAGAGACCCAGTACTTC.